Sequencing of this T cell receptor (beta chain) was carried out in a study of shared clonotypes between healthy human individuals. About 30,000 T cell genomes, or roughly 200 ng DNA, went into the sorted-subset replicate PCRs. The repertoire was sequenced with immunoSEQ multiplex PCR; TCRdb's copy has only in-frame clones and lacks some. The sample consists of 950,000 to 1,200,000 clones, roughly 77% of them appearing once. Germline values: CDR1 LGHNA, CDR2 YSLEER. Trimming stripped 4 bases from V and 7 bases from J, with 22 bases between. The CDR3 length is 16 residues. Donors had no recently reported acute infections or vaccinations and were HIV-negative. Each sample came from a Caucasian adult donor living in Nashville, Tennessee.

The chain recombines TRBV4-3 with TRBJ1-2; possibly TRBD1 for D (6 bases). The sequence came from a man in his late teens or twenties in good health. Some clones in this sample may be carry-over from other donors' samples. The sample comprised memory CD4+ T cells from PBMCs. Subset in this sample: CD45RA-negative fraction. The CDR3 is CASSRAGAGLEGGYTF. The CDR3 DNA sequence: TGCGCCAGCAGCCGAGCGGGGGCCGGCCTAGAGGGTGGCTACACCTTC.